These T cell receptor beta chains were read from a single sample in a study of Ad26.COV2.S vaccination and SARS-CoV-2 variants. Repertoires were generated with immunoSEQ multiplex PCR, while TCRdb's copy carries only in-frame clones and drops some. This sample carries 350,000 to 450,000 clones, approximately 92% of them seen once, and the ten largest clones take 1.5% to 2%. The sample consisted of peripheral blood, taken in a trial of Ad26.COV2.S vaccine versus placebo. The origin of the receptors is a person aged 18-65 years who received the Ad26.COV2.S COVID-19 vaccine or a placebo. The CDR3 runs from the conserved cysteine through the conserved F or W. The order of the fields is J gene, CDR3 length, clone size, V gene, D gene, CDR3 DNA, CDR3 protein. The D gene is left open where the match is weak. Where a row states a size, it is once, few, many or the class of an expanded clone; other rows omit it.

>TRBJ2-3|16|-|TRBV5-1|TRBD1
TGCGCCAGCAGCTTGGGAGGACAGGGGGAGACAGATACGCAGTATTTT
CASSLGGQGETDTQYF
>TRBJ2-1|18|-|TRBV5-6|TRBD1
TGTGCCAGCAGCTTGGTACAGGGGCACGAGAGCTCCTACAATGAGCAGTTCTTC
CASSLVQGHESSYNEQFF
>TRBJ2-2|15|-|TRBV28|-
TGTGCCAGCACCATTGGGGGGGCCTACACCGGGGAGCTGTTTTTT
CASTIGGAYTGELFF
>TRBJ1-2|15|-|TRBV19|-
TGTGCCAGTAGTCCCCAGATGGGGTGGTACTATGGCTACACCTTC
CASSPQMGWYYGYTF
>TRBJ2-2|16|-|TRBV3-1/TRBV3-2|TRBD2
TGTGCCAGCAGCCAATTGACTAGCGGGGGCACCCGGGAGCTGTTTTTT
CASSQLTSGGTRELFF
>TRBJ1-5|19|once|TRBV19|-
TGTGCCAGTAGTATAGAGGCGCTGGGGCGGCGGGACTTCAATCAGCCCCAGCATTTT
CASSIEALGRRDFNQPQHF
>TRBJ1-6|14|-|TRBV13|TRBD1
TGTGCCAGCAGACTGACAGGGGGCGGTTCACCCCTCCACTTT
CASRLTGGGSPLHF
>TRBJ2-7|13|-|TRBV15|-
TGTGCCACCAGCAGTTTTTTTGACTACGAGCAGTACTTC
CATSSFFDYEQYF
>TRBJ2-1|17|-|TRBV7-2|-
TGTGCCAGCAGCTTAGCCCTCGCCCGGGGGCCTTTGGATGAGCAGTTCTTC
CASSLALARGPLDEQFF
>TRBJ2-5|11|-|TRBV20-1|-
TGCAGTGTCAGGGGGGATCAGACCCAGTACTTC
CSVRGDQTQYF
>TRBJ2-5|15|-|TRBV11-3|TRBD2
TGTGCCAGCAGCCCGGGGGGAGCGCCCCAAGAGACCCAGTACTTC
CASSPGGAPQETQYF
>TRBJ2-6|15|-|TRBV29-1|-
TGCAGCGTTGTTATTTGGGGGTCCGGGGCCAACGTCCTGACTTTC
CSVVIWGSGANVLTF
>TRBJ2-1|15|-|TRBV27|-
TGTGCCAGCAATCCACGGGGGAGCTCCTACAATGAGCAGTTCTTC
CASNPRGSSYNEQFF
>TRBJ2-1|15|-|TRBV5-1|-
TGCGCCAGCAGCGCAGCGGGACAGGCGGGCAATGAGCAGTTCTTC
CASSAAGQAGNEQFF
>TRBJ2-6|20|-|TRBV23-1|-
TGCGCCAGCAGTCACCAGCCCCGGAGGGACTCCGACTCTGGGGCCAACGTCCTGACTTTC
CASSHQPRRDSDSGANVLTF
>TRBJ2-1|14|-|TRBV4-3|-
TGCGCCAGCAGCCAAGAGACGGGGACGGGTGAGCAGTTCTTC
CASSQETGTGEQFF
>TRBJ2-1|15|-|TRBV4-3|-
TGCGCCAGCAGCTGGCTATCGGGGGCCTACAATGAGCAGTTCTTC
CASSWLSGAYNEQFF
>TRBJ2-6|12|-|TRBV7-2|-
TGTGCCAGCGCTTTTGGGGCCAACGTCCTGACTTTC
CASAFGANVLTF
>TRBJ2-7|14|-|TRBV2|TRBD1
TGTGCCAGCAGTGACAGGGGGAGAACCTACGAGCAGTACTTC
CASSDRGRTYEQYF
>TRBJ1-1|10|-|TRBV20-1|-
TGCAGTGCTGGGAACACTGAAGCTTTCTTT
CSAGNTEAFF
>TRBJ1-5|14|-|TRBV28|TRBD1
TGTGCCAGCAGGCCGGGACAGATCAATCAGCCCCAGCATTTT
CASRPGQINQPQHF
>TRBJ2-1|13|-|TRBV10-3|-
TGTGCCATCGCGAGGACTAACCCGAATGAGCAGTTCTTC
CAIARTNPNEQFF
>TRBJ2-5|16|-|TRBV3-1/TRBV3-2|TRBD2
TGTGCCAGCAGCCACGAAGGACTAGCGGGGTTTGAGACCCAGTACTTC
CASSHEGLAGFETQYF
>TRBJ1-1|15|-|TRBV4-1|-
TGCGCCAGCAGCCAAGCCCCGAGCATGAACACTGAAGCTTTCTTT
CASSQAPSMNTEAFF
>TRBJ2-3|15|-|TRBV5-1|TRBD2
TGCGCCAGCAGCTTATTAGCGGGGGGGCCGAATACGCAGTATTTT
CASSLLAGGPNTQYF
>TRBJ2-7|16|-|TRBV7-8|TRBD2
TGTGCCAGCAGCTTACAACTAGCGGGGGGGAATAACGAGCAGTACTTC
CASSLQLAGGNNEQYF
>TRBJ1-1|17|-|TRBV10-3|-
TGTGCCATCAGTACGACGACCGACAGTAGTCGCGCCACTGAAGCTTTCTTT
CAISTTTDSSRATEAFF
>TRBJ1-1|11|few|TRBV27|-
TGTGCCAGCAGTTTCCCCGCTGAAGCTTTCTTT
CASSFPAEAFF
>TRBJ1-5|15|-|TRBV27|TRBD1
TGTGCCAGCAGAGCCCGACAGGGTCAGAGTCAGCCCCAGCATTTT
CASRARQGQSQPQHF
>TRBJ1-1|14|-|TRBV5-5|-
TGTGCCAGCAGCTTGGAAGCGGGGCGGCCTGAAGCTTTCTTT
CASSLEAGRPEAFF
>TRBJ1-2|14|-|TRBV10-1|-
TGCGCCAGCAGTGAGTCGACAGGACCCGAATACTACACCTTC
CASSESTGPEYYTF
>TRBJ2-1|16|once|TRBV9|-
TGTGCCAGCAGCGTCGCCGGGACAAGGACCAACAATGAGCAGTTCTTC
CASSVAGTRTNNEQFF
>TRBJ2-1|18|-|TRBV28|TRBD2
TGTGCCAGCAGTTCGCCCCCGACTAGCGGGGGCCCCAACAATGAGCAGTTCTTC
CASSSPPTSGGPNNEQFF
>TRBJ1-6|14|-|TRBV9|TRBD1
TGTGCCAGCAGCGCCCGACAGGGGAATTCACCCCTCCACTTT
CASSARQGNSPLHF
>TRBJ2-7|16|-|TRBV11-3|TRBD1
TGTGCCAGCAGCCCCGGAGGGGACAGGTCCTCGGCCGAGCAGTACTTC
CASSPGGDRSSAEQYF
>TRBJ1-5|15|-|TRBV2|-
TGTGCCAGCAGTGAAGCCGGACATAGCAATCAGCCCCAGCATTTT
CASSEAGHSNQPQHF
>TRBJ2-7|14|-|TRBV23-1|-
TGCGCCAGCAGTCAGTGGGCGGGCCTCTACGAGCAGTACTTC
CASSQWAGLYEQYF
>TRBJ2-3|14|-|TRBV5-4|-
TGTGCCAGCAGCTTTATAGCGAGCACAGATACGCAGTATTTT
CASSFIASTDTQYF
>TRBJ2-1|20|-|TRBV19|TRBD2
TGTGCCAGTAGTATAAAACCGGGACTAGCGGGGGGGAGCTCCTACAATGAGCAGTTCTTC
CASSIKPGLAGGSSYNEQFF
>TRBJ2-5|13|-|TRBV24-1|TRBD2
TGTGCCACCAGTGATGGACTAGCGAAGACCCAGTACTTC
CATSDGLAKTQYF
>TRBJ2-7|14|-|TRBV6-5|-
TGTGCCAGCAGTTACGGGGGCGTCTCCTACGAGCAGTACTTC
CASSYGGVSYEQYF
>TRBJ1-6|16|-|TRBV6-6|TRBD1
TGTGCCAGCAGTTACTCATCAGGGGGCAATAATTCACCCCTCCACTTT
CASSYSSGGNNSPLHF
>TRBJ2-7|13|once|TRBV27|-
TGTGCCAGCAGTTTATCGGCAGCCTACGAGCAGTACTTC
CASSLSAAYEQYF